These T cell receptor beta chains were read from a single sample in a study of regulatory T cells in long-lasting Graves disease. TCRdb re-called the multiplex PCR reads through MiXCR, storing one row per CDR3 protein. The sample has roughly 320,000 distinct CDR3 sequences, roughly 17% seen once; the top ten hold around 27%. The sample was also linked to a second study, of T cells in Graves' hyperthyroidism and ophthalmopathy.

The sample in question was peripheral blood mononuclear cells (PBMCs), obtained at new diagnosis, from a patient treated with antithyroid drugs. These receptors were obtained from a man aged 35-49 years with Graves disease. The CDR3 runs from the conserved cysteine through the conserved F or W. The order of the fields is J gene, D gene, clone size, V gene, CDR3 protein, CDR3 DNA. D genes are given only for firm matches. The listing skips clone size in some rows; elsewhere it reads once, few, many or a size class.

j_gene: TRBJ2-2
d_gene: NA
abundance: once
v_gene: TRBV9
CDR3aa: CASSVVFTRELFF
CDR3nt: TGTGCCAGCAGCGTAGTGTTCACCAGGGAGCTGTTTTTT

j_gene: TRBJ2-2
d_gene: TRBD1
abundance: few
v_gene: TRBV7-3
CDR3aa: CASSLNGQGATGELFF
CDR3nt: TGTGCCAGCAGCTTAAATGGGCAGGGGGCCACCGGGGAGCTGTTTTTT

j_gene: TRBJ2-2
d_gene: NA
abundance: NA
v_gene: TRBV29-1
CDR3aa: CSVVSRGRTNTGELFF
CDR3nt: TGCAGCGTTGTTTCTCGGGGACGGACGAACACCGGGGAGCTGTTTTTT

j_gene: TRBJ2-5
d_gene: NA
abundance: NA
v_gene: TRBV5-1
CDR3aa: CASSSTFQETQYF
CDR3nt: TGCGCCAGCAGCTCTACGTTCCAAGAGACCCAGTACTTC

j_gene: TRBJ1-1
d_gene: NA
abundance: many
v_gene: TRBV2
CDR3aa: CASRGRQDTEAFF
CDR3nt: TGTGCCAGCAGGGGAAGACAAGACACTGAAGCTTTCTTT

j_gene: TRBJ2-3
d_gene: NA
abundance: few
v_gene: TRBV28
CDR3aa: CASSQQSGTQYF
CDR3nt: TGTGCCAGCAGTCAACAGTCAGGTACGCAGTATTTT

j_gene: TRBJ2-1
d_gene: NA
abundance: NA
v_gene: TRBV6-2/TRBV6-3
CDR3aa: CASSYSGAGALNEQFF
CDR3nt: TGTGCCAGCAGTTACTCGGGGGCGGGGGCGCTCAATGAGCAGTTCTTC

j_gene: TRBJ1-3
d_gene: NA
abundance: many
v_gene: TRBV6-1
CDR3aa: CASRPGPGNTIYF
CDR3nt: TGTGCCAGCAGGCCGGGCCCCGGAAACACCATATATTTT

j_gene: TRBJ1-5
d_gene: NA
abundance: many
v_gene: TRBV20-1
CDR3aa: CSASRDGGLPQHF
CDR3nt: TGCAGTGCTAGCAGGGACGGGGGATTGCCCCAGCATTTT

j_gene: TRBJ2-7
d_gene: TRBD1
abundance: NA
v_gene: TRBV6-1
CDR3aa: CASSRTGGPIADEQYF
CDR3nt: TGTGCCAGTTCTCGGACAGGGGGCCCTATAGCAGACGAGCAGTACTTC

j_gene: TRBJ1-5
d_gene: TRBD1
abundance: NA
v_gene: TRBV15
CDR3aa: CATSRSFRGQGSNQPQHF
CDR3nt: TGTGCCACCAGCAGATCCTTTCGTGGACAGGGAAGCAATCAGCCCCAGCATTTT

j_gene: TRBJ2-2
d_gene: NA
abundance: few
v_gene: TRBV11-2
CDR3aa: CASNRDTGELFF
CDR3nt: TGTGCCAGCAACCGCGACACCGGGGAGCTGTTTTTT

j_gene: TRBJ2-1
d_gene: NA
abundance: many
v_gene: TRBV29-1
CDR3aa: CSALGVRYNEQFF
CDR3nt: TGCAGCGCCCTGGGGGTTAGGTACAATGAGCAGTTCTTC

j_gene: TRBJ2-2
d_gene: NA
abundance: many
v_gene: TRBV2
CDR3aa: CASKLRGSSTGELFF
CDR3nt: TGTGCCAGCAAATTGCGAGGGTCGAGCACCGGGGAGCTGTTTTTT

j_gene: TRBJ1-1
d_gene: NA
abundance: many
v_gene: TRBV5-1
CDR3aa: CASSLFGTGPLSPTEAFF
CDR3nt: TGCGCCAGCAGCTTGTTCGGCACCGGCCCCTTAAGCCCCACTGAAGCTTTCTTT

j_gene: TRBJ2-5
d_gene: NA
abundance: many
v_gene: TRBV18
CDR3aa: CASSPPVGETQYF
CDR3nt: TGTGCCAGCTCACCACCCGTCGGGGAGACCCAGTACTTC

j_gene: TRBJ2-7
d_gene: NA
abundance: NA
v_gene: TRBV10-3
CDR3aa: CAPRGSSLYPYEQYF
CDR3nt: TGTGCCCCCAGAGGTTCTAGCCTTTACCCATACGAGCAGTACTTC

j_gene: TRBJ1-5
d_gene: NA
abundance: many
v_gene: TRBV6-5
CDR3aa: CASSYSRGRRPQHF
CDR3nt: TGTGCCAGCAGCTACTCGAGAGGCCGCCGGCCCCAGCATTTT

j_gene: TRBJ2-1
d_gene: NA
abundance: NA
v_gene: TRBV9
CDR3aa: CASSGRVSREQFF
CDR3nt: TGTGCCAGCAGCGGAAGAGTATCCCGGGAGCAGTTCTTC

j_gene: TRBJ2-1
d_gene: NA
abundance: many
v_gene: TRBV3-1
CDR3aa: CASSQGPRGRDEQFF
CDR3nt: TGTGCCAGCAGCCAAGGGCCCCGGGGTAGAGATGAGCAGTTCTTC

j_gene: TRBJ2-7
d_gene: NA
abundance: few
v_gene: TRBV4-3
CDR3aa: CASSQGRRSSYEQYF
CDR3nt: TGCGCCAGCAGCCAAGGTAGGCGGAGCTCCTACGAGCAGTACTTC

j_gene: TRBJ1-2
d_gene: TRBD1
abundance: many
v_gene: TRBV10-3
CDR3aa: CASSGTGGLSYGYTF
CDR3nt: TGTGCCTCCTCCGGGACAGGGGGACTTTCTTATGGCTACACCTTC

j_gene: TRBJ1-1
d_gene: NA
abundance: NA
v_gene: TRBV27
CDR3aa: CASSLVGGRLNTEAFF
CDR3nt: TGTGCCAGCAGTTTAGTGGGGGGGCGCCTGAACACTGAAGCTTTCTTT

j_gene: TRBJ1-4
d_gene: TRBD1
abundance: NA
v_gene: TRBV5-1
CDR3aa: CASSTEATGTKEKLFF
CDR3nt: TGCGCCAGCAGCACCGAAGCGACAGGGACAAAAGAAAAACTGTTTTTT

j_gene: TRBJ2-1
d_gene: NA
abundance: many
v_gene: TRBV12-3/TRBV12-4
CDR3aa: CASRAGQTGWDNEQFF
CDR3nt: TGTGCCAGCAGGGCTGGACAAACGGGTTGGGACAATGAGCAGTTCTTC

j_gene: TRBJ1-1
d_gene: TRBD1
abundance: many
v_gene: TRBV7-2
CDR3aa: CASARDSKNTEAFF
CDR3nt: TGTGCCTCAGCGAGGGACAGTAAGAACACTGAAGCTTTCTTT

j_gene: TRBJ2-7
d_gene: NA
abundance: NA
v_gene: TRBV5-1
CDR3aa: CASSLGDLEREQYF
CDR3nt: TGCGCCAGCAGCCTAGGAGACCTCGAGCGGGAGCAGTACTTC

j_gene: TRBJ2-3
d_gene: TRBD2
abundance: many
v_gene: TRBV7-2
CDR3aa: CASSTGLAGGSDTQYF
CDR3nt: TGTGCCAGCAGCACCGGACTAGCGGGGGGTTCAGATACGCAGTATTTT

j_gene: TRBJ1-2
d_gene: NA
abundance: many
v_gene: TRBV28
CDR3aa: CASSLEPDSLHGYTF
CDR3nt: TGTGCCAGCAGTTTAGAGCCGGACAGCCTCCATGGCTACACCTTC

j_gene: TRBJ2-3
d_gene: NA
abundance: NA
v_gene: TRBV19
CDR3aa: CASSTNQGGFPTDTQYF
CDR3nt: TGTGCCAGTAGTACAAACCAGGGGGGTTTCCCCACAGATACGCAGTATTTT

j_gene: TRBJ2-5
d_gene: NA
abundance: many
v_gene: TRBV11-2
CDR3aa: CASSLPGGWETQYF
CDR3nt: TGTGCCAGCAGCCTCCCCGGGGGTTGGGAGACCCAGTACTTC

j_gene: TRBJ2-3
d_gene: NA
abundance: many
v_gene: TRBV7-2
CDR3aa: CASNRAITDTQYF
CDR3nt: TGTGCCAGCAACAGGGCGATTACAGATACGCAGTATTTT

j_gene: TRBJ1-4
d_gene: NA
abundance: many
v_gene: TRBV12-3/TRBV12-4
CDR3aa: CASSLGRTEKLFF
CDR3nt: TGTGCCAGCAGTTTAGGGAGGACCGAAAAACTGTTTTTT

j_gene: TRBJ1-2
d_gene: TRBD1
abundance: NA
v_gene: TRBV4-3
CDR3aa: CASSQDWQGARGYTF
CDR3nt: TGCGCCAGCAGCCAAGATTGGCAGGGGGCAAGAGGCTACACCTTC

j_gene: TRBJ2-2
d_gene: NA
abundance: few
v_gene: TRBV20-1
CDR3aa: CSAKPPGGQEGMNTGELFF
CDR3nt: TGCAGTGCTAAACCCCCCGGAGGACAGGAGGGGATGAACACCGGGGAGCTGTTTTTT

j_gene: TRBJ2-7
d_gene: NA
abundance: NA
v_gene: TRBV14
CDR3aa: CASSQGGFRAGESYEQYF
CDR3nt: TGTGCCAGCAGCCAAGGGGGATTTCGGGCAGGGGAATCCTACGAGCAGTACTTC

j_gene: TRBJ2-3
d_gene: TRBD2
abundance: many
v_gene: TRBV5-1
CDR3aa: CASSLAGRGGEDTQYF
CDR3nt: TGCGCCAGCAGCTTGGCCGGGCGGGGGGGCGAAGATACGCAGTATTTT

j_gene: TRBJ1-1
d_gene: NA
abundance: many
v_gene: TRBV18
CDR3aa: CASSPETGAYIEAFF
CDR3nt: TGTGCCAGCTCACCAGAGACAGGAGCTTATATTGAAGCTTTCTTT

j_gene: TRBJ2-1
d_gene: TRBD1
abundance: many
v_gene: TRBV6-1
CDR3aa: CASTRRTGGRNEQFF
CDR3nt: TGTGCCAGCACAAGGCGGACAGGGGGTAGAAATGAGCAGTTCTTC

j_gene: TRBJ2-1
d_gene: NA
abundance: many
v_gene: TRBV5-1
CDR3aa: CASSLQGRGSYNEQFF
CDR3nt: TGCGCCAGCAGCTTGCAGGGGCGTGGGTCCTACAATGAGCAGTTCTTC

j_gene: TRBJ2-5
d_gene: NA
abundance: many
v_gene: TRBV27
CDR3aa: CASSFGIGETQYF
CDR3nt: TGTGCCAGCAGTTTCGGGATAGGGGAGACCCAGTACTTC

j_gene: TRBJ2-1
d_gene: NA
abundance: few
v_gene: TRBV4-1
CDR3aa: CASSQGPRDNEQFF
CDR3nt: TGCGCCAGCAGCCAAGGTCCGAGGGACAATGAGCAGTTCTTC